This entry features one T cell receptor beta chain sequence. The target antigen is unknown. Distinct nucleotide sequences in the sample also encode this CDR3. The assay was run at deep level. Sorted-subset replicate PCR reactions contained approximately 190 ng DNA, corresponding to about 30,000 T cell genomes. TCRdb's copy holds only in-frame clones and misses some; the assay was immunoSEQ multiplex PCR. The table shows some 2.3 million clones, with about 92% occurring only once. These data belong to a study of shared clonotypes between healthy human individuals. Points from the study as a whole: Roughly 4.6% of naive CD4 clonotypes were common to four donors.

CDR3 size: 15 residues. V trimming: 2 bases; J trimming: 4 bases; junction bases outside the gene matches: 4. Germline V gene sequence: CDR1 MDHEN, CDR2 SYDVKM. This receptor was obtained from a man between 18 and 29 years old in good health. Some clones in this sample may be carry-over from other donors' samples. The source material was naive CD4+ T cells from PBMCs. Subset here: CD45RA+ positively selected. This rearrangement joins TRBV28 to TRBJ2-5, with 10 bases fitting TRBD1. CDR3 coding DNA: TGTGCCAGCAGTTTAAGGGGACAGGGGAGAGAGACCCAGTACTTC. It is translated as CASSLRGQGRETQYF.